The present T cell receptor beta chain was sequenced within a study of T cells in Graves' hyperthyroidism and ophthalmopathy (dated by TCRdb to 2018 to 2020). As for the study more broadly: Peripheral blood samples were taken at the time of initial diagnosis, prior to any treatment. Prospective prediction of ophthalmopathy was tested in an independent validation cohort consisting of under 20 hyperthyroidism patients and approximately 16 patients who later progressed to ophthalmopathy. According to the paper, TCR Vbeta CDR3 sequencing was carried out on 135 peripheral blood samples, which came from 40 to 45 ophthalmopathy, approximately 78 hyperthyroidism and approximately 17 progressor patients. Following sampling, methimazole starting at 30 mg daily was given to hyperthyroidism patients, and high-dose intravenous methylprednisolone was given to ophthalmopathy patients. In several Graves' hyperthyroidism patients, the study also compared T-cell repertoires from thyroid tissue with T-cell repertoires from blood. To identify TCR V-J signatures that set the groups apart, the researchers used a discovery cohort of about a hundred patients, made up of 43 with Graves' ophthalmopathy and 57 with stable Graves' hyperthyroidism. The 75 to 100 discovery patients were randomly split 7:3 into training and test sets.

The investigation overall reported the following: No statistical method was used to set the sample size in advance, and investigators knew the group allocation. In validation, the model predicted progression to ophthalmopathy a median of 6.5 months before onset, with roughly 70% sensitivity and just under 75% specificity. Most expanded thyroid clonotypes (frequency above 0.001) were also detected in blood, a finding suggesting that blood repertoires may reflect thyroid immune responses. A 13 V-J signature model separated ophthalmopathy from stable hyperthyroidism, with around 88% sensitivity and 81% to 82% specificity in cross-validation and 80%/75% in testing.

This clonotype was recorded many times. There is no known antigen for this receptor. Per-base qualities were not stored, and no clone one base away is much larger. The TCR beta CDR3 regions were amplified from RNA transcripts. For the first round of RT-PCR on the TCR CDR3, the HTBI primer set was used together with the Qiagen OneStep RT-PCR kit. Libraries were constructed in a second round of multiplex PCR, after which size selection and purification were performed. Paired-end sequencing of the libraries was performed with 100 bp reads on an Illumina HiSeq2000. The original methods were these. SOAPnuke was used to process the raw data, throwing out any read that contained adapters or uncalled bases, had a mean Phred below 15, or lacked an exact constant-primer or identifier match. COPE v1.2.5 was used to merge the high-quality paired reads, and each unique nucleotide sequence was defined as a clonotype. Clonotypes were aligned to IMGT TRBV, TRBD and TRBJ reference segments using MiTCR v1.1. The analysis was restricted to V-J combinations with a frequency above 0.0001, which together covered 99.2% of the repertoires. The TCS score was defined as the ratio of F50 (clonal expansion) to E x V (chaos), calculated using BLOSUM62-based TCRdist between CDR3 peptides within each V-J. Welch's t-statistics and random forest reduced several hundred V-J features to 10 to 15, which were used in a naive Bayes classifier (R e1071). The public sequencing data were trimmed at Q25 with fastp and processed into clonotypes with MiXCR by TCRdb, which kept only in-frame beta chains. Each CDR3 protein appears once, grouped with its most common genes and DNA. The V and J calls and clone size come from TCRdb's table, not from the authors' own analysis. The sample table contains a few hundred thousand distinct CDR3 sequences; only one count was recorded for approximately 15% of them. The top ten clonotypes cover 15% to 20% of the sample.

In the ophthalmopathy patients, disease was moderately to severely active, with a Clinical Activity Score of 3 or more, a NOSPECS grade of 4 or more, and a duration of less than 3 months. Patients with uncontrolled infections, other autoimmune diseases, pregnancy or lactation were excluded. Clinical symptoms, serum thyroxine and TRAb, thyroid ultrasound, and orbital computed tomography formed the basis for the diagnoses. PBMCs were separated from approximately 10 ml of fresh peripheral blood using Ficoll-Paque density gradient centrifugation. Total RNA was extracted using Trizol reagent, and RNA quality was assessed on an Agilent 2100 Bioanalyzer. The specimen sequenced was blood. The source of this sequence is a woman in her 30s with Graves' ophthalmopathy.

The DNA sequence is TGTGCCAGCAGCGAAACCAGGGGAGCCAAAAACATTCAGTACTTC. Its coded protein is CASSETRGAKNIQYF. In this chain, TRBV13 is recombined with TRBJ2-4, and perhaps TRBD1 as D gene, on 6 matching bases. The cysteine opens and the phenylalanine closes a CDR3 of 15 amino acids. Of the read, only the CDR3 DNA is kept; its 45 bases are in frame from base 1. The germline V gene (reference sequence) sets CDR1 to PRHDT and CDR2 to FYEKMQ. The junction shows trimming of 5 bases on V and 0 bases on J, plus 11 bases between the germline ends.